What follows are 24 T cell receptor beta chains derived from one specimen sequenced in a study of shared T cell receptors in the human thymus. Some clones are missing from TCRdb's copy, which holds only in-frame ones; the method was immunoSEQ multiplex PCR. There are more than 550,000 clones in the sample; approximately 87% occur only once, and roughly 0.0089% lies in the top ten. This sample also belongs to another study, concerning human thymus T cells.

Material: thymocytes. These receptors all come from a boy under three years old with a congenital heart defect.

This clone was seen a handful of times. The chain couples TRBV10-2 to TRBJ1-2; perhaps TRBD1 as D (5 bases). Germline V gives CDR1 WSHSY, CDR2 SAAADI. With 2 bases removed from V and 5 bases from J, the gap between germline ends came to 18 bases. This CDR3 is built from 16 residues. The CDR3 coding sequence is TGCGCCAGCAGTGAGGCTTCGAATCGACAGAGTTATGGCTACACCTTC. It encodes CASSEASNRQSYGYTF.

As regards this clone: This CDR3 is also generated by other DNA sequences in the sample. This rearrangement joins TRBV12-5 to TRBJ1-5, with TRBD1 identical over 7 bases. This CDR3 region has 19 residues. V gave up 6 bases and J gave up 0 bases; unmatched junction bases: 17. Germline CDR1 is LGHNT and CDR2 is FRNRAP. The CDR3: CASGKTPGLQGDSNQPQHF. CDR3 DNA sequence: TGTGCTAGTGGCAAGACCCCGGGACTGCAGGGGGATAGCAATCAGCCCCAGCATTTT.

This chain joins TRBV4-3 and TRBJ1-4; D call uncertain. Germline V gene lookup returns CDR1 LGHNA and CDR2 YSLEER. The CDR3 is 16 amino acids. Between the trimmed V and J ends, which lost 1 base and 7 bases, there was a span of 16 bases. Here the CDR3 DNA reads TGCGCCAGCAGCCAAGTCGTCGGAGAGGCGGGTGAAAAACTGTTTTTT. Translated, it gives CASSQVVGEAGEKLFF.

The rearrangement joins TRBV14 to TRBJ2-2, with D perhaps TRBD2 (5 bases). The V gene's germline CDR1 is SGHDN and CDR2 FVKESK. The length of the CDR3 is 14 residues. V was pared by 4 bases and J by 4 bases, with 10 bases between. CDR3 in amino acids: CASSRPAGTGELFF. In nucleotides, the CDR3 is TGTGCCAGCAGCCGACCGGCGGGCACCGGGGAGCTGTTTTTT.

The CDR3 DNA reads as TGTGCCAGCAGCTTACGAAGCGGACTCCGGGCCGGCAATGAGCAGTTCTTC. Its protein product is CASSLRSGLRAGNEQFF. The chain carries TRBV11-2 and TRBJ2-1; tentatively, D is TRBD2 (5 bases). The CDR3 covers 17 residues. The germline V and J ends were trimmed by 2 bases and 6 bases, with 20 bases remaining between them. CDR1 is SGHAT and CDR2 is FQNNGV in the germline V gene.

The genes are TRBV28 and TRBJ2-7, with D possibly being TRBD2 (5 bases). V lost 8 bases and J 7 bases, leaving 18 bases between the germline ends. Germline CDR1 is MDHEN and CDR2 is SYDVKM. This CDR3 spans 13 amino acids. The CDR3 loop reads CASGNSGTGEQYF. Here the CDR3 DNA reads TGTGCCAGCGGAAACAGCGGTACGGGGGAGCAGTACTTC.

The chain combines TRBV6-5 with TRBJ1-3; D not certain. V gave up 1 base and J gave up 0 bases, with 7 bases separating them. Germline CDR1 MNHEY, CDR2 SVGAGI. This CDR3 has 15 amino acids. The CDR3: CASSYLGSSGNTIYF. In DNA form, the CDR3 reads TGTGCCAGCAGTTACTTGGGGAGCTCTGGAAACACCATATATTTT.

Here the CDR3 DNA reads TGTGCCACGCAAACGACCCCTTTAAGACAGTATCAGCCCCAGCATTTT. The encoded protein is CATQTTPLRQYQPQHF. The J gene is TRBJ1-5, the V gene TRBV28; tentatively, D is TRBD1 (5 bases). The CDR3 is 16 residues long. The V gene lost 10 bases and the J gene lost 5 bases, with 24 bases spanning the gap. Germline V lookup: CDR1 MDHEN, CDR2 SYDVKM.

The chain employs TRBV5-1 and TRBJ2-6; D gene unclear. The CDR3 runs 14 residues. CDR1 is SGHRS and CDR2 is YFSETQ in the germline V gene. V was cut by 2 bases and J by 0 bases, with 3 bases left in between. CDR3 sequence (DNA): TGCGCCAGCAGCTTCAGCTCTGGGGCCAACGTCCTGACTTTC. This sequence encodes CASSFSSGANVLTF.

The gene calls are TRBV14 and TRBJ2-7, with 8 bases that match TRBD1. This CDR3 contains 16 residues. V shed 2 bases, J shed 2 bases, and the junction held 8 bases outside the gene matches. Germline values: CDR1 SGHDN, CDR2 FVKESK. CDR3 nucleotides: TGTGCCAGCAGCCAACACGACGGGACAGGTACCTACGAGCAGTACTTC. Translated, it gives CASSQHDGTGTYEQYF.

The chain recombines TRBV6-5 with TRBJ2-7; 9 bases align to TRBD1. J was trimmed by 1 base and V by 3 bases; bases with no gene match: 4. The germline gives CDR1 MNHEY, CDR2 SVGAGI. CDR3 length: 15 amino acids. CDR3 in amino acids: CASSYLGTGSYEQYF. The CDR3 nucleotides read TGTGCCAGCAGTTATCTCGGGACAGGGTCCTACGAGCAGTACTTC.

V usage is TRBV5-1 and J usage is TRBJ2-1; weak D call: TRBD2 (6 bases). V dropped 5 bases and J dropped 8 bases, with 26 bases sitting between them. Germline CDR1 and CDR2: SGHRS and YFSETQ. The CDR3 length is 17 residues. The CDR3 bases are TGCGCCAGCAGACCTTTGGGAGGTGAGGCCACGCGCGATGAGCAGTTCTTC. It yields the protein CASRPLGGEATRDEQFF.

The rearrangement uses TRBV14 and TRBJ1-3; a possible D gene is TRBD1 (6 bases). V lost 8 bases to trimming and J lost 2 bases, with 13 bases between them. From germline, CDR1 is SGHDN and CDR2 FVKESK. The CDR3 length is 14 residues. DNA of the CDR3: TGTGCCAGCTCCACGCCAGGGGCTGGAAACACCATATATTTT. This encodes CASSTPGAGNTIYF.

The table lists this clone with a count of one. V and J are TRBV28 and TRBJ1-3; D unresolved. Germline CDR1 MDHEN, CDR2 SYDVKM. There are 18 residues in the CDR3. The V end lost 3 bases, the J end lost 0 bases, and 18 bases lay between the germline ends. CDR3 protein: CASSFSSTDTHSGNTIYF. The CDR3 DNA reads as TGTGCCAGCAGTTTTTCTAGCACTGACACACACTCTGGAAACACCATATATTTT.

In DNA form, the CDR3 reads TGTGCCAGCAGCTTGACAGGGAACTACGAGCAGTACTTC. Its translation is CASSLTGNYEQYF. This chain connects TRBV11-2 to TRBJ2-7; 7 bases are a match to TRBD1. Per germline, CDR1 SGHAT and CDR2 FQNNGV. After removal of 3 bases from V and 3 bases from J, the junction contained 2 bases not matched to a gene. The length of the CDR3 is 13 residues.

This clone appeared a few times. The chain recombines TRBV27 with TRBJ2-7; 14 nucleotides align to TRBD2. The CDR3 runs 18 residues. The V segment lost 2 bases and the J segment 2 bases; nucleotides outside the gene matches: 8. Germline V gene lookup returns CDR1 MNHEY and CDR2 SMNVEV (reference sequence). The CDR3 nucleotides read TGTGCCAGCAGTTTACTCGGGACTAGCGGGGGCGTAACCTACGAGCAGTACTTC. This sequence encodes CASSLLGTSGGVTYEQYF.

The V call is TRBV5-8, the J call TRBJ2-1; 12 positions agree with TRBD2. Germline V gives CDR1 SGHTS, CDR2 YDEGEE. This CDR3 region has 16 residues. The junction had 7 bases not matched to a gene; V was cut back by 4 bases and J by 5 bases. The CDR3 here is CASSRTSGEPHNEQFF. The CDR3 DNA sequence: TGTGCCAGCAGCCGGACTAGCGGGGAACCACACAATGAGCAGTTCTTC.

This chain joins TRBV5-8 and TRBJ1-5, with 10 bases that match TRBD1. Germline loops: CDR1 SGHTS, CDR2 YDEGEE. J was trimmed by 10 bases and V by 7 bases; bases with no gene match: 8. This CDR3 is built from 13 residues. CDR3 residues: CASRGQGMDPQHF. CDR3 DNA: TGTGCCAGCCGGGGACAGGGGATGGATCCCCAGCATTTT.

The chain employs TRBV4-3 and TRBJ2-3, with D unresolved. This CDR3 has 15 residues. The germline V gene encodes CDR1 LGHNA and CDR2 YSLEER. The V and J ends lost 4 bases and 0 bases respectively, with 11 bases between them. The CDR3 DNA is TGCGCCAGCAGCCTGGAGAGACCTAGCACAGATACGCAGTATTTT. This codes for CASSLERPSTDTQYF.

In its sample, this clone was seen once. The chain couples TRBV4-3 to TRBJ1-2; 8 nucleotides match TRBD1. Germline CDR1 reads LGHNA; CDR2 reads YSLEER. The length of the CDR3 is 16 residues. Losses at the gene ends were 1 base for V and 3 bases for J; bases not matched to a gene: 7. CDR3 DNA: TGCGCCAGCAGCCAAGTAGGACAGGGAACGGACTATGGCTACACCTTC. It encodes CASSQVGQGTDYGYTF.

A few counts support this clone. V is TRBV4-3 and J is TRBJ2-5; TRBD1 matches at 8 bases. Losses at the gene ends were 0 bases for V and 4 bases for J; bases not matched to a gene: 7. The CDR3 contains 16 residues. Germline loops: CDR1 LGHNA, CDR2 YSLEER. CDR3 bases: TGCGCCAGCAGCCAAGATTGGGGCAGGGGGCGAGAGACCCAGTACTTC. It encodes CASSQDWGRGRETQYF.

The J gene is TRBJ2-2, the V gene TRBV7-8; D ambiguous. The CDR3 contains 15 residues. Germline CDR1 and CDR2: SGHVS and FQNEAQ. Trimming shortened V by 1 base and J by 4 bases, and 10 bases separated the two germline ends. CDR3 in DNA: TGTGCCAGCAGCTTAGAGGCAGGAACCACCGGGGAGCTGTTTTTT. Translation gives CASSLEAGTTGELFF.

This chain connects TRBV7-2 to TRBJ1-4, with D perhaps TRBD1 (5 bases). This CDR3 has 14 residues. V was cut by 2 bases and J by 5 bases, with 9 bases left in between. The germline gives CDR1 SGHTA, CDR2 FQGNSA. CDR3 protein: CASSLITGNEKLFF. CDR3 nucleotide sequence: TGTGCCAGCAGCTTAATCACAGGCAATGAAAAACTGTTTTTT.

This chain links TRBV27 with TRBJ1-4; D may be TRBD1 (5 bases). CDR1 is MNHEY and CDR2 is SMNVEV in the germline V gene (reference sequence). CDR3 length: 17 amino acids. With 5 bases removed from V and 3 bases from J, the gap between germline ends came to 19 bases. Written as DNA, the CDR3 is TGTGCCAGCAGTCCCCACTGCCCTGGGGCGGCTAATGAAAAACTGTTTTTT. It encodes CASSPHCPGAANEKLFF.